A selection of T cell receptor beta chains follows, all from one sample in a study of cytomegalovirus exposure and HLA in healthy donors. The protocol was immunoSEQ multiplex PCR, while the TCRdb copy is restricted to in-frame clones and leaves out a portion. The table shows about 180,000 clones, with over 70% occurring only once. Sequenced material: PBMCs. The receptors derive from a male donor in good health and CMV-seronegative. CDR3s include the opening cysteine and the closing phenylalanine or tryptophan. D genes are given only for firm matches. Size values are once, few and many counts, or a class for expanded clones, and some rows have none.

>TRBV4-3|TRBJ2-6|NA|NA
TGCGCCAGCAGCCTCGTCTCTGGGGCCAACGTCCTGACTTTC
CASSLVSGANVLTF
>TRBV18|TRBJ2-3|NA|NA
TGTGCCAGCTCGACTAGCACAGATACGCAGTATTTT
CASSTSTDTQYF
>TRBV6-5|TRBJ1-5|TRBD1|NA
TGTGCCAGCAGTGAACAGGCAGGGGGGCAGCCCCAGCATTTT
CASSEQAGGQPQHF
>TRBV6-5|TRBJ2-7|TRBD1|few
TGTGCCAGCAGTTACGATGGACAGGGCTACGAGCAGTACTTC
CASSYDGQGYEQYF
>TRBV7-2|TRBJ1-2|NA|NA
TGTGCCAGCAGCGGGGGTCAGGGGTACGTTGGCTACACCTTC
CASSGGQGYVGYTF
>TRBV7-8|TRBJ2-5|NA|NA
TGTGCCAGCACTTCAAGGGGCCCGGAGACCCAGTACTTC
CASTSRGPETQYF
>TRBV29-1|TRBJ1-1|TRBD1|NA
TGCAGCGCAGAGACAGGGATGAACACTGAAGCTTTCTTT
CSAETGMNTEAFF
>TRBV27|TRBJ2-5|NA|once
TGTGCCAGCAGTTTATCGTGGCTAGGTCAAGAGACCCAGTACTTC
CASSLSWLGQETQYF
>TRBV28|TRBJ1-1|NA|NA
TGTGCCAGCAGTTTAGCCAGGAACACTGAAGCTTTCTTT
CASSLARNTEAFF
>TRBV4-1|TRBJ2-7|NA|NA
TGCGCCAGCAGCCAAGAAGGGGCATATCCTACCTACGAGCAGTACTTC
CASSQEGAYPTYEQYF
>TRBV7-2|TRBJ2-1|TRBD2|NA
TGTGCCAGCAGCTTAGGCCTAGCGGGAGAAGGCTATGAGCAGTTCTTC
CASSLGLAGEGYEQFF
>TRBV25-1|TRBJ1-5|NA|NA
TGTGCCAGCAGTGGACCGGGTCAGCCCCAGCATTTT
CASSGPGQPQHF
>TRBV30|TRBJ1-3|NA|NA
TGTGCCTGGGAAGCATCGGGGAACACCATATATTTT
CAWEASGNTIYF
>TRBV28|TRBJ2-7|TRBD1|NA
TGTGCCAGCAGTTGGACAGGGGTTACCTACGAGCAGTACTTC
CASSWTGVTYEQYF
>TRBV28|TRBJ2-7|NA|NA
TGTGCCAGCAGTTTTCACGGGTCCACCTACGAGCAGTACTTC
CASSFHGSTYEQYF
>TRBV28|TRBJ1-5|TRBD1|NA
TGTGCCAGCAGTTTTAAGGGGGCTAGCAATCAGCCCCAGCATTTT
CASSFKGASNQPQHF
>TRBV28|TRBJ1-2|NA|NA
TGTGCCAGCAGTCCCCCGGGGGGTAGCGAGGGCTACACCTTC
CASSPPGGSEGYTF
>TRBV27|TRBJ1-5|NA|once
TGTGCCAGCAGTTTGCAGGGAGGTAATCAGCCCCAGCATTTT
CASSLQGGNQPQHF
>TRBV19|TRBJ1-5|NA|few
TGTGCCAGTAGTATAGGACTGATCAATCAGCCCCAGCATTTT
CASSIGLINQPQHF
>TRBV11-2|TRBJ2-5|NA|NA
TGTGCCAGCAGCTACCACAAAGAGACCCAGTACTTC
CASSYHKETQYF
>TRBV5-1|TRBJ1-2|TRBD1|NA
TGCGCCAGCAGCGCCGGGACAGCGGAAGGCTACACCTTC
CASSAGTAEGYTF
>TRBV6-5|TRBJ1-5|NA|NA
TGTGCCAGCAGTTACAGGCGAGGGCAGTCGCAGCCCCAGCATTTT
CASSYRRGQSQPQHF
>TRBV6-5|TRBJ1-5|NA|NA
TGTGCCAGCAGTTCAAGACAGGCGAATCAGCCCCAGCATTTT
CASSSRQANQPQHF
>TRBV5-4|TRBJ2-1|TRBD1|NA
TGTGCCAGCAGCGGCGGGACAGGGCAGTTCTTC
CASSGGTGQFF
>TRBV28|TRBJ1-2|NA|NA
TGTGCCAGCAGACAAGAAACCCGAGGCTATGGCTACACCTTC
CASRQETRGYGYTF
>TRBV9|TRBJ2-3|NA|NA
TGTGCCAGCAGCGTAGATATTATAGATACGCAGTATTTT
CASSVDIIDTQYF
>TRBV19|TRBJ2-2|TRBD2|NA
TGTGCCAGTAGCATCCTAGCGGGAGGGACCGGGGAGCTGTTTTTT
CASSILAGGTGELFF
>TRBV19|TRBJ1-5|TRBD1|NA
TGTGCCAGTAATTCGGACAGGAGGATTGGGAGCAATCAGCCCCAGCATTTT
CASNSDRRIGSNQPQHF
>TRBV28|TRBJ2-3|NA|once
TGTGCCAGCAGTTTATTCGGGAGAACAGATACGCAGTATTTT
CASSLFGRTDTQYF
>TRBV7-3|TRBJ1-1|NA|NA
TGTGCCAGCAGCTTAACGGGGGCAGCCACTGAAGCTTTCTTT
CASSLTGAATEAFF
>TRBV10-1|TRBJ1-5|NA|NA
TGCGCCAGCAGTGAGGCTGTGGGGGGGCTGGGCAATCAGCCCCAGCATTTT
CASSEAVGGLGNQPQHF
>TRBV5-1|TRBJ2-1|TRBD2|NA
TGCGCCAGCAGCTTAACTAGCGGGAGAAGGGACAATGAGCAGTTCTTC
CASSLTSGRRDNEQFF
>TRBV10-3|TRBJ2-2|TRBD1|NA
TGTGCCATCAGGACGGACAGGGCTACCACTACGAACACCGGGGAGCTGTTTTTT
CAIRTDRATTTNTGELFF
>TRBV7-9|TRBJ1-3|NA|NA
TGTGCCAGCAGCTTAGGCAGGCCGATTATTGGAAACACCATATATTTT
CASSLGRPIIGNTIYF
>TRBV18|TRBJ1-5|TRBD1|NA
TGTGCCAGCTCACCCCCGGACAGGGGCTCTGGAGGCAATCAGCCCCAGCATTTT
CASSPPDRGSGGNQPQHF
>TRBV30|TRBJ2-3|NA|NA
TGTGCCTGGAGTGTATTGGAGGCGGGAAAAACAGCGCAGTATTTT
CAWSVLEAGKTAQYF
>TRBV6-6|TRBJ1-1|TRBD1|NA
TGTGCCAGCAGTTGCGTCTGGGACAGGGTTAGTCCAGAAGCTTTCTTT
CASSCVWDRVSPEAFF
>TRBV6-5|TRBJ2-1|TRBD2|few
TGTGCCAGCAGTTACTGGGGCGGGGGTAGTGAGCAGTTCTTC
CASSYWGGGSEQFF
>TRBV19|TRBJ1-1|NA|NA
TGTGCCAGTAGTTCCGGGACAGAAGCTTTCTTT
CASSSGTEAFF
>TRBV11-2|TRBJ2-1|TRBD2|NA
TGTGCCAGCAGCTTACTGGGGGGGGGCTACAATGAGCAGTTCTTC
CASSLLGGGYNEQFF
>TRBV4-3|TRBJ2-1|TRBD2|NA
TGCGCCAGCAGCCTCAGGGTGGTAGCGGGAGTTAATGAGCAGTTCTTC
CASSLRVVAGVNEQFF